The entry that follows covers one T cell receptor beta chain sequence. With 5 bases removed from V and 0 bases from J, the gap between germline ends came to 17 bases. Germline lookup yields CDR1 DFQATT and CDR2 SNEGSKA (reference sequence). This CDR3 has 15 residues. This specimen belongs to a study of CD8 T cells in ankylosing spondylitis. It was by quantitative 5'-RACE with molecular barcodes that TCR beta libraries were made. TCRdb redid the calling of the 5' RACE reads with MiXCR, one entry per CDR3 protein. Of roughly 130,000 distinct CDR3 sequences listed, approximately 8.4% are singletons. The sequenced sample consisted of synovial fluid, either unsorted or a sorted T cell fraction (not recorded which). The clonotype comes from a male donor with ankylosing spondylitis. The rearrangement uses TRBV20-1 and TRBJ2-7; maybe TRBD1 (5 bases). CDR3 coding DNA: TGCAGTGCTGCTCTTTACAGGCGACTCTCCTACGAGCAGTACTTC. Residues: CSAALYRRLSYEQYF.